This T cell receptor beta chain appears in the sequencing data of a study of regulatory T cells in long-lasting Graves disease. Study outcomes and limitations: In persistent patients, shared public clonotypes (about 2,800) outnumbered those in new patients (about 1,000). There was favoring of TRBV28, TRBJ1-2 and TRBJ2-5 in persistent disease.

This clonotype was seen repeatedly, ten times or more. Its matching antigen is unknown. With iRepertoire HTBI primers and Arm-PCR of CDR3 regions, TCR beta libraries were built. TCRdb re-analysed the multiplex PCR reads in MiXCR, keeping a single row per CDR3 protein. The sample has about 500,000 distinct CDR3 sequences, more than 10% seen once. Germline V lookup: CDR1 LNHDA, CDR2 SQIVND (reference sequence). CDR3 size: 12 residues. Trimming cost V 5 bases and J 4 bases, with 6 bases left between them. Regarding time point: newly diagnosed GD, antithyroid drugs for less than 3 months. RNA extracted from PBMCs served as the sequencing template. These data were also filed under a second study, of T cells in Graves' hyperthyroidism and ophthalmopathy. That investigation notes: Stable Graves' hyperthyroidism denoted no ophthalmopathy progression over 18 months. Blood also held most thyroid clonotypes expanded beyond 0.001.

The sequencing used peripheral blood mononuclear cells (PBMCs), collected at new diagnosis, from a patient treated with antithyroid drugs. This clonotype was sampled from a woman in her thirties with Graves disease. The chain carries TRBV19 and TRBJ1-5; no definite D call. This CDR3 reads CASSPRNQPQHF. CDR3 in DNA: TGTGCCAGTAGTCCCCGGAATCAGCCCCAGCATTTT.